This passage covers 18 T cell receptor beta chains from one sample sequenced in a study of blood T cell repertoires in COVID-19. The protocol was immunoSEQ multiplex PCR, while the TCRdb copy is restricted to in-frame clones and leaves out a portion. The table includes about 200,000 clones, 85% detected once. The sample comprised peripheral blood. These receptors were taken from a woman between 70 and 85 years old with COVID-19, enrolled during active disease.

This clone was observed once. The J gene is TRBJ2-5, the V gene TRBV6-2 or TRBV6-3; 7 positions match TRBD1. The germline gives CDR1 MNHEY, CDR2 SVGEGT. After removal of 2 bases from V and 4 bases from J, the junction contained 4 bases not matched to a gene. The CDR3 has 14 residues. In nucleotides, the CDR3 is TGTGCCAGCAGTTACGGGACAGTGGGAGAGACCCAGTACTTC. Amino acid sequence: CASSYGTVGETQYF.

In this sample, this clone turned up once. The genes are TRBV11-2 and TRBJ1-4; D is perhaps TRBD1 (6 bases). The CDR3 loop spans 15 amino acids. With 1 base removed from V and 6 bases from J, the gap between germline ends came to 12 bases. Germline V gives CDR1 SGHAT, CDR2 FQNNGV. CDR3: CASSLGPGAHEKLFF. The CDR3 DNA reads as TGTGCCAGCAGCTTAGGGCCAGGGGCTCATGAAAAACTGTTTTTT.

This sequence joins TRBV7-2 and TRBJ2-7; 8 bases agree with TRBD1. Germline loops: CDR1 SGHTA, CDR2 FQGNSA. The CDR3 consists of 16 residues. V was clipped by 5 bases and J by 3 bases; unmatched bases: 12. The CDR3 DNA is TGTGCCAGCAGCCCCAAGAGCAGGGGGCAAATCTACGAGCAGTACTTC. Translated: CASSPKSRGQIYEQYF.

This rearrangement joins TRBV6-5 to TRBJ2-2; 8 bases map to TRBD2. Germline assignment: CDR1 MNHEY and CDR2 SVGAGI. CDR3 size: 14 residues. After removal of 9 bases from V and 0 bases from J, the junction contained 3 bases not matched to a gene. The CDR3 DNA follows: TGTGCCAGTTCTAGCGGGCCGAACACCGGGGAGCTGTTTTTT. Amino acids: CASSSGPNTGELFF.

The rearrangement joins TRBV19 to TRBJ1-1; D may be TRBD1 (5 bases). In germline, CDR1 is LNHDA, CDR2 SQIVND (reference sequence). This CDR3 has 17 amino acids. V shed 1 base and J shed 0 bases, with 15 bases lying between them. The CDR3 DNA follows: TGTGCCAGTAGTATAGGTGTAGCAGGACACCTGAACACTGAAGCTTTCTTT. It encodes CASSIGVAGHLNTEAFF.

The chain couples TRBV6-5 to TRBJ1-1; 7 bases are a match to TRBD1. The CDR3 consists of 15 residues. The germline CDR1 and CDR2 sequences are MNHEY and SVGAGI. The J segment lost 4 bases and the V segment lost 8 bases, leaving 13 bases of the junction unmatched. The CDR3 loop is CASAKEAQGGTEAFF. Written as DNA, the CDR3 is TGTGCCAGCGCAAAGGAGGCGCAGGGGGGCACTGAAGCTTTCTTT.

The J gene is TRBJ1-2, the V gene TRBV6-5; 8 nucleotides agree with TRBD1. CDR3 length: 15 amino acids. CDR1 is MNHEY and CDR2 is SVGAGI in the germline V gene. CDR3 in DNA: TGTGGGGTGTCGCAGGGGGCCTACCATAACTATGGCTACACCTTC. The encoded protein is CGVSQGAYHNYGYTF.

The chain uses TRBV7-9 and TRBJ2-1; no reliable D call. This CDR3 comprises 12 residues. Deletions cut 1 base from V and 14 bases from J, with 12 bases between. Germline V gives CDR1 SEHNR, CDR2 FQNEAQ (reference sequence). This chain's CDR3 is CASSLDYSVEFF. CDR3 DNA: TGTGCCAGCAGCTTAGACTATTCGGTGGAGTTCTTC.

The chain couples TRBV18 to TRBJ2-1; D ambiguous. Germline loops: CDR1 KGHSH, CDR2 LQKENI. This CDR3 comprises 14 residues. Trimming took off 1 base at V and 2 bases at J, with 6 bases between the two ends. As DNA, the CDR3 is TGTGCCAGCTCACCACAGACAACCTACAATGAGCAGTTCTTC. Its translation is CASSPQTTYNEQFF.

The V and J genes are TRBV6-5 and TRBJ1-2, with 10 bases matching TRBD1. This CDR3 region has 14 residues. Germline CDR1 and CDR2: MNHEY and SVGAGI. V lost 6 bases to trimming and J lost 4 bases; unmatched junction nucleotides: 5. The CDR3 loop reads CASSDRGRAYGYTF. The DNA of the CDR3 is TGTGCCAGCAGCGACAGGGGGCGGGCCTATGGCTACACCTTC.

This clone was counted a few times. The V call is TRBV6-2 or TRBV6-3, the J call TRBJ1-5; 7 bases are a match to TRBD1. CDR1 and CDR2 (germline): MNHEY, SVGEGT. The CDR3 totals 13 residues. The V and J ends lost 5 bases and 7 bases, in that order; junction bases with no gene match: 5. In nucleotides, the CDR3 is TGTGCCAGCAGTCGAGACAGGGCCCAGCCCCAGCATTTT. Its translation: CASSRDRAQPQHF.

The V call is TRBV7-6, the J call TRBJ2-2; 9 bases map to TRBD2. The CDR3 covers 20 residues. V lost 1 base and J lost 9; bases outside the gene matches: 21. Germline-derived CDR1 and CDR2 are SGHVS and FNYEAQ. This CDR3 is CASSLGARVPGGRASWELFF. As DNA, the CDR3 is TGTGCCAGCAGCTTAGGTGCCAGGGTTCCTGGCGGGAGGGCCTCCTGGGAGCTGTTTTTT.

V is TRBV3-1 (or the pseudogene TRBV3-2) and J is TRBJ1-2; a possible D gene is TRBD1 (5 bases). This CDR3 region has 14 residues. Trimming removed 2 bases from V and 5 bases from J, with 12 bases in between. Germline CDR1 reads LGHDT; CDR2 reads YNNKEL (reference sequence). CDR3 residues: CASSQFRGWYGYTF. CDR3 DNA: TGTGCCAGCAGCCAATTTCGGGGGTGGTATGGCTACACCTTC.

This clone was seen once. The rearrangement joins TRBV13 to TRBJ1-3; tentative D call: TRBD1 (5 bases). Germline V CDR1 and CDR2: PRHDT, FYEKMQ (reference sequence). This CDR3 is 17 amino acids long. Trimming stripped 0 bases from V and 0 bases from J, with 12 bases between. The CDR3 DNA sequence: TGTGCCAGCAGCTTAGGCCGTCGGGGGATCTCTGGAAACACCATATATTTT. Its protein product is CASSLGRRGISGNTIYF.

The V and J genes are TRBV7-9 and TRBJ1-2; no definite D call. CDR1 is SEHNR, CDR2 FQNEAQ, per germline (reference sequence). The V end lost 3 bases, the J end lost 4 bases, and 15 bases lay between the germline ends. The CDR3 consists of 15 residues. The CDR3 coding sequence is TGTGCCAGCAGCTTCGAGAACCCGAGGAGCTATGGCTACACCTTC. Protein sequence: CASSFENPRSYGYTF.

This sequence joins TRBV6-2 or TRBV6-3 and TRBJ1-5; D remains ambiguous. Looked up from germline, CDR1 is MNHEY and CDR2 is SVGEGT. Trimming cost V 2 bases and J 6 bases, with 8 bases left between them. The CDR3 length is 13 residues. The CDR3 sequence is CASSYEHLQPQHF. In DNA, the CDR3 is TGTGCCAGCAGTTACGAACACCTTCAGCCCCAGCATTTT.

DNA for the CDR3: TGTGCCAGCAGCCAAATGTTAGACTATAATTCACCCCTCCACTTT. Its translation: CASSQMLDYNSPLHF. The J gene is TRBJ1-6, the V gene TRBV3-1 (or the pseudogene TRBV3-2), with D unresolved. V was pared by 2 bases and J by 3 bases, with 8 bases between. CDR1 is LGHDT, CDR2 YNNKEL, per germline (reference sequence). This CDR3 has 15 amino acids.

The chain links TRBV7-9 to TRBJ1-1; possibly TRBD1 for D (6 bases). Trimming took 11 bases from V and 4 from J, leaving 17 bases between them. The CDR3 is 13 amino acids. Germline CDR1 is SEHNR and CDR2 is FQNEAQ (reference sequence). CDR3 nucleotides: TGTGCCCCGTCGGGGGGGCCTTTCACTGAAGCTTTCTTT. Its protein product is CAPSGGPFTEAFF.